The clone carrying this TCR beta chain was seen once. Its specificity is unknown. The CDR3 contains 11 residues. CDR1 and CDR2 from the germline V gene are DFQATT and SNEGSKA (reference sequence). The V gene lost 6 bases and the J gene lost 7 bases, with 9 bases spanning the gap. This record comes from a study of T cell responses to AZD1222 COVID-19 vaccine. About the research overall: Second-dose intervals near 4 or 12 weeks were combined. Study-wide findings and caveats: Donors were mostly white British, more females; clonal diversity possibly underestimated. No day 14 peak samples; only post-peak repertoires were characterized. Breadth and depth of Spike-specific TCRs rose after two AZD1222 doses.

This table comes from immunoSEQ multiplex PCR, and its TCRdb copy is limited to in-frame clones, with some not included. This table holds about 150,000 clones, 80% to 90% found once. The chain couples TRBV20-1 to TRBJ2-2, with a weak D call TRBD1 (7 bases). The sequenced sample was peripheral blood, obtained on day 0 of AZD1222 vaccination. The sequence derives from an adult in good health. The CDR3 DNA follows: TGCAGTGCGCAGGGGGGCGGGGAGCTGTTTTTT. It specifies CSAQGGGELFF.